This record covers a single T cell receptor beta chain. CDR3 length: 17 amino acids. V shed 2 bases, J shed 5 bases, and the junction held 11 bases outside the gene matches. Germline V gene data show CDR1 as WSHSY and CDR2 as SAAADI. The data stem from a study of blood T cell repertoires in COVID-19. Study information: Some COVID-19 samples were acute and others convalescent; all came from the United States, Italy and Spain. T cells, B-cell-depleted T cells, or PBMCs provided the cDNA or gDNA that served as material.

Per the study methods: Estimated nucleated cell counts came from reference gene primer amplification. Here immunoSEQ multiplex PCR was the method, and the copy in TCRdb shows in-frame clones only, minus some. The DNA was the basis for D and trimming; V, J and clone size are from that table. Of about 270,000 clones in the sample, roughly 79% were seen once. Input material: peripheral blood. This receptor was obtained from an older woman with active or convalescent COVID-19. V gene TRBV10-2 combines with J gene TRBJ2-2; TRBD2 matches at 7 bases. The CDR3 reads CASSEASGADFTGELFF. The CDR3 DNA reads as TGCGCCAGCAGTGAGGCCAGCGGGGCGGATTTTACCGGGGAGCTGTTTTTT.